This paragraph covers one T cell receptor beta chain sequence. Its antigen is currently unknown. Measured with immunoSEQ multiplex PCR; TCRdb has only the in-frame clones, and not every one. The profile shows 300,000 to 450,000 clones, 70% to 90% of them singletons. The CDR3 spans 16 residues. V shed 2 bases, J shed 5 bases, and the junction held 4 bases outside the gene matches. The germline V gene has CDR1 SGHNT and CDR2 YYREEE (reference sequence). The data were taken from a study of Ad26.COV2.S vaccination and SARS-CoV-2 variants. Overall study: Ad26.COV2.S, an intramuscular injection, was given once or twice 56 days apart. Broader study findings: People who got the vaccine or the placebo had similar non-spike TCR breadth.

Indicated treatment: about 20 received Ad26.COV2.S at low or high dose, single or two shots; several received placebo; per-sample allocation not given. Day 63 after the first injection of vaccine or placebo was the sampling time. Whoever gave the sample was an adult aged 18-55 years in Boston. The vaccine delivered Wuhan-strain SARS-CoV-2 spike through an Ad26 vector. The receptor comes from a person between 18 and 60 years old who received the Ad26.COV2.S COVID-19 vaccine or a placebo. The chain employs TRBV5-4 and TRBJ2-2; 12 bases are a match to TRBD2. The starting material was peripheral blood, obtained in a trial of Ad26.COV2.S vaccine versus placebo. The CDR3 bases are TGTGCCAGCAGCTTTTGGACTAGCGGGAATACCGGGGAGCTGTTTTTT. Its protein product is CASSFWTSGNTGELFF.